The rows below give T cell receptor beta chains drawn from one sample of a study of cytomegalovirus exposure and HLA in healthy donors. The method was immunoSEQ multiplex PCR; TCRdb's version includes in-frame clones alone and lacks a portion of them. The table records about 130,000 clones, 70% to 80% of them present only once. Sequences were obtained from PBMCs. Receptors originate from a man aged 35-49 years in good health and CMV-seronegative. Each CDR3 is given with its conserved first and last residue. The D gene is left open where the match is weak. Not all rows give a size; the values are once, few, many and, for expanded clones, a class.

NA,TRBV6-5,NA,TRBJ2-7,TGTGCCAGCAGTTACTCGATCCTCGCAGGTCCCTACGAGCAGTACTTC,CASSYSILAGPYEQYF
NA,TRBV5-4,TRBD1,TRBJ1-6,TGTGCCAGCAGCCGGACAGGGGGTAATTCACCCCTCCACTTT,CASSRTGGNSPLHF
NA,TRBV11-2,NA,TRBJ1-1,TGTGCCAGCAGCTTATTGGGCCAGGACACTGAAGCTTTCTTT,CASSLLGQDTEAFF
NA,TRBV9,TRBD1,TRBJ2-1,TGTGCCAGCAGCGTAGTTGAGGGGGCCAGGAAGCAGTTCTTC,CASSVVEGARKQFF
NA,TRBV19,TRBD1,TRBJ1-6,TGTGCCGGAGGCCCTATGGACAGGGGTTCACCCCTCCACTTT,CAGGPMDRGSPLHF
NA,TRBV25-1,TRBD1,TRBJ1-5,TGTGCCAGCAGTGAATATTCGCAGGGGGATTACCAGCCCCAGCATTTT,CASSEYSQGDYQPQHF
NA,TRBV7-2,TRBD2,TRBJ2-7,TGTGCCAGCAGCCCTAGCGGGGGGGCTGGGGAGCAGTACTTC,CASSPSGGAGEQYF
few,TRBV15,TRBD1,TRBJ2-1,TGTGCCACCAGCAGAGGACAGGGGGGCTATGAGCAGTTCTTC,CATSRGQGGYEQFF
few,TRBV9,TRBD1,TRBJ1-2,TGTGCCAGCAGCGCCGGGACAGGGGGCCCCACATACTATGGCTACACCTTC,CASSAGTGGPTYYGYTF
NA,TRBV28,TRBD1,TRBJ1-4,TGTGCCAGCAGTCTTCGGACAGGGCTGCTTGAAAAACTGTTTTTT,CASSLRTGLLEKLFF
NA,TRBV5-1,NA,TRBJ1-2,TGCGCCAGCAGCTTGTCTGGGGGAGGCGTAACCTGGGAAGCTAACTATGGCTACACCTTC,CASSLSGGGVTWEANYGYTF
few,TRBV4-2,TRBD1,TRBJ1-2,TGTGCCAGCAGCGTGGGGACAGACCCTAACTATGGCTACACCTTC,CASSVGTDPNYGYTF
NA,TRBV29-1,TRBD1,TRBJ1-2,TGCAGCGGGGGACAGGGGGACCTTTATGGCTACACCTTC,CSGGQGDLYGYTF
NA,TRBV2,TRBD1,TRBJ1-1,TGTGCCAGCAGGAAAGAGGGACAGATGAACACTGAAGCTTTCTTT,CASRKEGQMNTEAFF